This entry features one TCR beta chain sequence. The antigen remains unidentified. The junction shows a germline mismatch at one end, possibly a read error. Germline loops: CDR1 SGHRS, CDR2 YFSETQ. The CDR3 is made up of 14 amino acids. This sample's RNA came from whole unsorted tissue. The normal lung tissue was taken more than 3 cm from the tumor edge. TCRbeta libraries were built with three rounds of nested PCR, modified from ARM-PCR. One entry per CDR3 protein results from TCRdb running MiXCR on the multiplex PCR reads. The sample lists 40,000 to 45,000 distinct CDR3 sequences, more than 60% occurring once. The sample belongs to a study of tumor and adjacent non-tumor tissue in lung cancer. Overall study: There were around eleven adenocarcinoma, a couple of squamous cell carcinoma and 1 small cell lung cancer cases. The patients, around 11 men and about 5 women, were roughly 30 to 85 with stage I to III disease.

Study results and caveats: In normal lung, the top 100 clones were significantly more dominant than in tumor. TCR diversity was significantly greater in tumor than normal lung tissue.

The source is a woman aged 40 to 49 with non-small cell lung cancer. The sequenced sample was distant non-tumor lung tissue. This chain uses TRBV5-1 with TRBJ1-2; the D is unclear. The CDR3 DNA follows: TGCGCCAGCAGGTTGGACGGCGGCCCCTATGGCTACACCTTC. Protein sequence: CASRLDGGPYGYTF.